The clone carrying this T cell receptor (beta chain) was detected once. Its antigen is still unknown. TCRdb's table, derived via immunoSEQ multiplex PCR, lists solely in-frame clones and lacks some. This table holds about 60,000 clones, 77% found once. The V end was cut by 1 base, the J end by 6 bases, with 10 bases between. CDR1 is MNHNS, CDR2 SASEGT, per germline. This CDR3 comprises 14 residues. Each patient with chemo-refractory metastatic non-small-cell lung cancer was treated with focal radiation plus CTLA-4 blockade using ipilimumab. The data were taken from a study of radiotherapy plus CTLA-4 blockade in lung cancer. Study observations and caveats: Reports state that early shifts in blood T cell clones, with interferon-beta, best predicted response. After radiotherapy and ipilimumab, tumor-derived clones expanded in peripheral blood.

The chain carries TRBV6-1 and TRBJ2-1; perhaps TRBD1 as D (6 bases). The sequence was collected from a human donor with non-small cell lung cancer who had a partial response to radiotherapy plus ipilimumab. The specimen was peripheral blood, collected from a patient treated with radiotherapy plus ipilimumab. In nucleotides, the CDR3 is TGTGCCAGCAGTGAAGGGAACAGGGCCAATGAGCAGTTCTTC. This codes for CASSEGNRANEQFF.